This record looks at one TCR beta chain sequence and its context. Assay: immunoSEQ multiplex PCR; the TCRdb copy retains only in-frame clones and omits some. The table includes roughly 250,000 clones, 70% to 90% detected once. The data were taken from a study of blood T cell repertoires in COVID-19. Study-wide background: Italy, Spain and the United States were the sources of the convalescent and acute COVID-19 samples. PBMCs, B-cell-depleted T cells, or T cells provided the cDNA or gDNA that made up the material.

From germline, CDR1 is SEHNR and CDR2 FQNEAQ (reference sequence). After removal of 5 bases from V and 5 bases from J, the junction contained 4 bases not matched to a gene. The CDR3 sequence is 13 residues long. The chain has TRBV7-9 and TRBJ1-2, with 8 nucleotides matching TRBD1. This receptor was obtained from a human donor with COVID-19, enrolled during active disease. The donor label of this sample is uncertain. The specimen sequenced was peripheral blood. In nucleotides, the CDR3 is TGTGCCAGCAGCCCAGGGGGCGCTTATGGCTACACCTTC. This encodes CASSPGGAYGYTF.